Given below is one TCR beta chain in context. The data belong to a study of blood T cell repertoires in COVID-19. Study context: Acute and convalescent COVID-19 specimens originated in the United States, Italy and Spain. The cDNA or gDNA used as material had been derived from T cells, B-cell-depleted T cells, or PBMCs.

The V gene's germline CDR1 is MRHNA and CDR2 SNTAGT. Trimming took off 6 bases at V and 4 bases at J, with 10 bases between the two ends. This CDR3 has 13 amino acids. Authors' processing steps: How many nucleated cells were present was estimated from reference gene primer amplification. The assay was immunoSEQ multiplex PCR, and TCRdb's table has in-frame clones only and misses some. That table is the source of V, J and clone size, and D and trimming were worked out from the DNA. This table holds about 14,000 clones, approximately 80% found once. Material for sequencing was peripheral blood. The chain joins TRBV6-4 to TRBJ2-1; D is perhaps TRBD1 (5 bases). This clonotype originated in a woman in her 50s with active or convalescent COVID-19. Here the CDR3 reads CASSQTAYNEQFF. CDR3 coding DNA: TGTGCCAGCAGCCAGACAGCATACAATGAGCAGTTCTTC.